Described below is a single T cell receptor (beta chain) sequence and its context. The method was immunoSEQ multiplex PCR; TCRdb's version includes in-frame clones alone and lacks a portion of them. The table includes some 400,000 clones, roughly nine tenths detected once. Participants, about 18 to 90 years old, spanned approximately 26 US areas. Participant-reported clinical history was the basis for cohort assignment. The data were obtained in a study of blood T cell repertoires in COVID-19. V was clipped by 8 bases and J by 6 bases, with 8 bases between them. The length of the CDR3 is 11 residues. From germline, CDR1 is MNHEY and CDR2 SMNVEV (reference sequence).

The sequenced material came from PBMCs or T cells enriched from blood (not recorded which). The V and J genes are TRBV27 and TRBJ1-5; D is unclear. The TCR originated in a woman in her thirties or forties who had been exposed to COVID-19. CDR3 amino acids: CASLEGQPQHF. The CDR3 coding sequence is TGTGCCAGCCTTGAGGGTCAGCCCCAGCATTTT.